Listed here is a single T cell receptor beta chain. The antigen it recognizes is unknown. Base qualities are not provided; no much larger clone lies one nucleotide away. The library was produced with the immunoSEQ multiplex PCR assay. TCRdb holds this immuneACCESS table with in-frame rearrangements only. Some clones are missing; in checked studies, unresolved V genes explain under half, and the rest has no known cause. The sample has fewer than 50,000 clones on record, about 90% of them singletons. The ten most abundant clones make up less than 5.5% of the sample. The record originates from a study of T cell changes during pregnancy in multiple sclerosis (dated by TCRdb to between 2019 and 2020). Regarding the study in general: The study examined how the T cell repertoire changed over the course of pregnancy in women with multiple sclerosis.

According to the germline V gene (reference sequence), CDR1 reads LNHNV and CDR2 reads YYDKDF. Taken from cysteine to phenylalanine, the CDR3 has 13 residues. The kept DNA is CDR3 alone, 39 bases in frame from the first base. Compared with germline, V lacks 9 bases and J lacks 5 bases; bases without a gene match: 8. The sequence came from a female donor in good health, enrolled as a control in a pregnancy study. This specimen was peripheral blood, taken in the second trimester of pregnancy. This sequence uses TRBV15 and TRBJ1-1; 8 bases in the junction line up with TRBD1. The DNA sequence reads TGTGCCACGACCCAGGGGGCTCGAACTGAAGCTTTCTTT. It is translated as CATTQGARTEAFF.